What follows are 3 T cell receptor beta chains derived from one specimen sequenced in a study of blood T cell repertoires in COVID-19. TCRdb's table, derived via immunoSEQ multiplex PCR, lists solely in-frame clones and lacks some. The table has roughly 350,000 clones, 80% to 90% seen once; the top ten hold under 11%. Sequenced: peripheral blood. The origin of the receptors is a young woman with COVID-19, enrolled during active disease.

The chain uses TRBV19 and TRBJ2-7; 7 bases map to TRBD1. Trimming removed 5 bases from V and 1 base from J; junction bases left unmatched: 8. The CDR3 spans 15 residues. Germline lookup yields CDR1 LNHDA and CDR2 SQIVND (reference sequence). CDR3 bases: TGTGCCAGTAGTGAGACAGGGCGTTTTTCCTACGAGCAGTACTTC. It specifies CASSETGRFSYEQYF.

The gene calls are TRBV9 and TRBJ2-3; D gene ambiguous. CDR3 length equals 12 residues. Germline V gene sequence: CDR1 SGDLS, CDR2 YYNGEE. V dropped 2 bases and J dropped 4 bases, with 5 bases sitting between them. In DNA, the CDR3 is TGTGCCAGCAGCGTTTACTCAGATACGCAGTATTTT. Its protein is CASSVYSDTQYF.

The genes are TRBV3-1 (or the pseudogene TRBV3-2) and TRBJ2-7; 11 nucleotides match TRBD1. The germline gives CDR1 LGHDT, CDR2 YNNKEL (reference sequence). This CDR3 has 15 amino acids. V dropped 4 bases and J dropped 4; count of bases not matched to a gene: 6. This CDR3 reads CASSRGTGGRYEQYF. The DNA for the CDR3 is TGTGCCAGCAGCCGCGGGACAGGGGGTAGATACGAGCAGTACTTC.